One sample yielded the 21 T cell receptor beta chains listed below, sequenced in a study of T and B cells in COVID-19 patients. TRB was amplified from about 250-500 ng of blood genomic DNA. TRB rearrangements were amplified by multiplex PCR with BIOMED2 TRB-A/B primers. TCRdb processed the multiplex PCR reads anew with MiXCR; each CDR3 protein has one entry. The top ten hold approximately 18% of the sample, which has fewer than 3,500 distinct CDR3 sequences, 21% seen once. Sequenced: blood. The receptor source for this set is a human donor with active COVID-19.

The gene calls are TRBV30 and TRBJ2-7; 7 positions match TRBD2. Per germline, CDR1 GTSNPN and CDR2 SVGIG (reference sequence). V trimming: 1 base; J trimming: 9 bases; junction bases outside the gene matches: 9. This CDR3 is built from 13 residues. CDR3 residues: CAWSGTRSIRQYF. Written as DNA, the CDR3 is TGTGCCTGGAGTGGGACTAGAAGTATAAGGCAGTACTTC. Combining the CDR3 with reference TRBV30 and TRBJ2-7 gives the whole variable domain SQTIHQWPATLVQPVGSPLSLECTVEGTSNPNLYWYRQAAGRGLQLLFYSVGIGQISSEVPQNLSASRPQDRQFILSSKKLLLSDSGFYLCAWSGTRSIRQYFGPGTRLTVT.

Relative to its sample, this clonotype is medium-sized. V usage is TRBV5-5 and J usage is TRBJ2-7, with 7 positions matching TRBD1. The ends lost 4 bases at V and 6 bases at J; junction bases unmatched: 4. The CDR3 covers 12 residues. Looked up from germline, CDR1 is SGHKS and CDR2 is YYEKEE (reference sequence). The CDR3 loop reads CASSPTGAEQYF. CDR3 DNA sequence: TGTGCCAGCAGCCCTACAGGGGCCGAGCAGTACTTC.

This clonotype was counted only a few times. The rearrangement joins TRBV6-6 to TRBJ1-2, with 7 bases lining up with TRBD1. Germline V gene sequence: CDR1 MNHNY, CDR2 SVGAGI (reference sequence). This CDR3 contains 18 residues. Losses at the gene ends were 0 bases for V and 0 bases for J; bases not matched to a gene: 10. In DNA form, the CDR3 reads TGTGCCAGCAGTTACTCGCCCCAGGGGGTACTATCTAACTATGGCTACACCTTC. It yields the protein CASSYSPQGVLSNYGYTF.

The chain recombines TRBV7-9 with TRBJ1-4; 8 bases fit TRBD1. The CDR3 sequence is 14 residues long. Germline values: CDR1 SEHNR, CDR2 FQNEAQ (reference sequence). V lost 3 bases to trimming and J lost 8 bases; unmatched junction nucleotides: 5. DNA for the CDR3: TGTGCCAGCAGCTTGACAGGGGTTCGGGAAAAACTGTTTTTT. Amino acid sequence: CASSLTGVREKLFF.

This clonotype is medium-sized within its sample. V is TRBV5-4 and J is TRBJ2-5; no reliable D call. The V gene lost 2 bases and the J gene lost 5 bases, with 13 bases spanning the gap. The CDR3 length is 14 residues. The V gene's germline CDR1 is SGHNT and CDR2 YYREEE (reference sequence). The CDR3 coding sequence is TGTGCCAGCAGCTTTGGTTCTACACGGGAGACCCAGTACTTC. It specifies CASSFGSTRETQYF. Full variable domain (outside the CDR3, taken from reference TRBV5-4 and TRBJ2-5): ETGVTQSPTHLIKTRGQQVTLRCSSQSGHNTVSWYQQALGQGPQFIFQYYREEENGRGNFPPRFSGLQFPNYSSELNVNALELDDSALYLCASSFGSTRETQYFGPGTRLLVL.

This CDR3 reads CASRGTSGRTYEQYF. CDR3 DNA sequence: TGTGCCAGCCGCGGGACTAGCGGGAGGACGTACGAGCAGTACTTC. The chain carries TRBV11-3 and TRBJ2-7, with 15 bases identical to TRBD2. From germline, CDR1 is SGHNT and CDR2 YENEEA. This CDR3 spans 15 amino acids. The V gene end was trimmed by 8 bases and the J gene end by 4 bases; junction bases not matched to a gene: 6.

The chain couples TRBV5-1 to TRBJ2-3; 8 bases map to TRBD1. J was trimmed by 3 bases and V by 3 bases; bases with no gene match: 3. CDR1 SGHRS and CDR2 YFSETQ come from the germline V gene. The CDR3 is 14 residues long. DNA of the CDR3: TGCGCCAGCAGCTCGGACAGGGCGACAGATACGCAGTATTTT. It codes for CASSSDRATDTQYF.

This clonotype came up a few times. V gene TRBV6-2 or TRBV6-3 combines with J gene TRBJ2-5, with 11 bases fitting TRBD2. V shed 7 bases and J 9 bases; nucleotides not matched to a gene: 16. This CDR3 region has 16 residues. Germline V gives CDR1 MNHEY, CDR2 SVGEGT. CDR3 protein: CASKHLEVAGGPAQYF. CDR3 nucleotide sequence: TGTGCCAGCAAACACCTGGAGGTAGCGGGGGGGCCCGCCCAGTACTTC.

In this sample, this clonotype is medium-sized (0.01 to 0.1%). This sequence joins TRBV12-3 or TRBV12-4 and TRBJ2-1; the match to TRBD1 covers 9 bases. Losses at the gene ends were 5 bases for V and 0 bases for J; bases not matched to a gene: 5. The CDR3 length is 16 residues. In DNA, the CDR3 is TGTGCCAGCAGTCGTCTGACAGGGGGCTCCTACAATGAGCAGTTCTTC. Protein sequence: CASSRLTGGSYNEQFF.

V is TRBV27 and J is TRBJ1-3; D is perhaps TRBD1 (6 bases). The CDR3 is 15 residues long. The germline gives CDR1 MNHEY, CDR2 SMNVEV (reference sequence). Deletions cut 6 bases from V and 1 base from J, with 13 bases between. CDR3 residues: CASSPQGSSGNTIYF. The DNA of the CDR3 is TGTGCCAGCAGCCCCCAGGGGAGTTCTGGAAACACCATATATTTT.

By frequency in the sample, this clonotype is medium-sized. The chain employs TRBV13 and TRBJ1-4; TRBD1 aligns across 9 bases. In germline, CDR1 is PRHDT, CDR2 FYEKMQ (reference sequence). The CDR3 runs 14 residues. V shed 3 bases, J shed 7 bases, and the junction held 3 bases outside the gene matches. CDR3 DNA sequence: TGTGCCAGCAGCTTGAGACAGGGGGGTGAAAAACTGTTTTTT. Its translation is CASSLRQGGEKLFF.

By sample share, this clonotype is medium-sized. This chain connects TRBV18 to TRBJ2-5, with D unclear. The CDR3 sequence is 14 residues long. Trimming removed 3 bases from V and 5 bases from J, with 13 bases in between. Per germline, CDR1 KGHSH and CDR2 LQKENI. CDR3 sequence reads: CASSPWLNGETQYF. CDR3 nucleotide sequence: TGTGCCAGCTCACCCTGGCTCAATGGTGAGACCCAGTACTTC.

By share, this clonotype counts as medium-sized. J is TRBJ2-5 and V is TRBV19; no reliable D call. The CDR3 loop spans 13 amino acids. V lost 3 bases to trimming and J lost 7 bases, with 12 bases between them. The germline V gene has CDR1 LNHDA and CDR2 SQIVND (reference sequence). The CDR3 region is CASSIAPSMTQYF. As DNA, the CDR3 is TGTGCCAGTAGTATTGCCCCCTCCATGACCCAGTACTTC.

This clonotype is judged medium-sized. The CDR3: CASNTGTGRSGELFF. Here the CDR3 DNA reads TGTGCCAGCAACACCGGGACAGGGCGGTCCGGGGAGCTGTTTTTT. V gene TRBV6-2 or TRBV6-3 combines with J gene TRBJ2-2; 9 bases match TRBD1. V shed 7 bases and J 6 bases; nucleotides not matched to a gene: 9. Per the germline V gene, CDR1 is MNHEY and CDR2 is SVGEGT. CDR3 length: 15 amino acids.

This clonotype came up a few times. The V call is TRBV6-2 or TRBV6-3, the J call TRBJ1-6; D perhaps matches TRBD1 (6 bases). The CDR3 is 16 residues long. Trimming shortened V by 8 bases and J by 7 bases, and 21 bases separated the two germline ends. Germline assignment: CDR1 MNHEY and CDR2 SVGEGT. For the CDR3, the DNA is TGTGCCAGCCGCACCTCAGGGGCGCCATCAAATTCACCCCTCCACTTT. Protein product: CASRTSGAPSNSPLHF.

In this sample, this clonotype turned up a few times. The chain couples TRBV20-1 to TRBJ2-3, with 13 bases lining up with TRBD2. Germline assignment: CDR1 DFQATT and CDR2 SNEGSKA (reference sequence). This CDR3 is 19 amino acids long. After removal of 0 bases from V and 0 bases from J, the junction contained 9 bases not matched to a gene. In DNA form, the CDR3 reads TGCAGTGCTAGAGATCTGGGACTAGCGGGGAAGACTAGCACAGATACGCAGTATTTT. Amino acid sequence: CSARDLGLAGKTSTDTQYF.

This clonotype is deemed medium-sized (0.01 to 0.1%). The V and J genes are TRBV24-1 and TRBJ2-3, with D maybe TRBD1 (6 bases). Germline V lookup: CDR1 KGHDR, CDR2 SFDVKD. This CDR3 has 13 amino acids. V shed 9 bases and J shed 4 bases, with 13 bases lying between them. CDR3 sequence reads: CATAAGVADTQYF. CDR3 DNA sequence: TGTGCCACCGCGGCAGGGGTTGCAGATACGCAGTATTTT.

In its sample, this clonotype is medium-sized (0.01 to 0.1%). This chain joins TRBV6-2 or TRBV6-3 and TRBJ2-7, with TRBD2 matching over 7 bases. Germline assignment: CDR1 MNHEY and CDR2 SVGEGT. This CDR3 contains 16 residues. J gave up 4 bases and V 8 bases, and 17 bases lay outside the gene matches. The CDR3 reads CASCPVVGGRGYEQYF. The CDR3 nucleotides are TGTGCCAGCTGTCCGGTAGTAGGCGGGAGAGGTTACGAGCAGTACTTC.

CDR3: CSVESTGQGIYEQYF. The CDR3, as DNA: TGCAGCGTTGAGTCTACGGGACAGGGGATCTACGAGCAGTACTTC. The chain combines TRBV29-1 with TRBJ2-7, with 10 nucleotides matching TRBD1. The junction had 8 bases not matched to a gene; V was cut back by 3 bases and J by 3 bases. The germline gives CDR1 SQVTM, CDR2 ANQGSEA. This CDR3 comprises 15 residues.

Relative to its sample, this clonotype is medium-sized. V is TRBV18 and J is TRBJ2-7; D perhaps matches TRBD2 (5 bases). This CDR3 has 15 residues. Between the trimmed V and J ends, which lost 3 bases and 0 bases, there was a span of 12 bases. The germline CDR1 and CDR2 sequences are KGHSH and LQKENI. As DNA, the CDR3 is TGTGCCAGCTCACCCGAGCTGGGGAGCTCCTACGAGCAGTACTTC. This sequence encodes CASSPELGSSYEQYF.

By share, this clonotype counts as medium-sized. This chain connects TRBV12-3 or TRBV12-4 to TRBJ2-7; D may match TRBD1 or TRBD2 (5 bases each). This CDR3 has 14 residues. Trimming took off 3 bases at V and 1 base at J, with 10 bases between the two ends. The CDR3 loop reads CASSLGTASYEQYF. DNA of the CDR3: TGTGCCAGCAGTTTGGGGACGGCATCCTACGAGCAGTACTTC.